This TCR beta chain was found in a study of cytomegalovirus exposure and HLA in healthy donors. The CDR3 totals 10 residues. Germline V gives CDR1 GTSNPN, CDR2 SVGIG (reference sequence). V shed 6 bases and J shed 0 bases, with 3 bases lying between them. A multiplex PCR was run with 60 Vbeta primers and 13 Jbeta primers. Produced via immunoSEQ multiplex PCR; TCRdb's table is partial and in-frame only. The sample lists around 190,000 clones; over 60% were seen once. The J gene is TRBJ2-7, the V gene TRBV30, with D unclear. The TCR originated in a man between 35 and 55 years old in good health and CMV-seronegative. Sequencing was carried out using PBMCs. Here the CDR3 DNA reads TGTGCCTGCGGCTCCTACGAGCAGTACTTC. Amino acid sequence: CACGSYEQYF.